Listed here are 2 T cell receptor beta chains from one sample, sequenced in a study of blood T cell repertoires in COVID-19. Clones were read by immunoSEQ multiplex PCR, and TCRdb kept only the in-frame ones, dropping some. The table has fewer than 85,000 clones, around 74% seen once. The sequenced sample was peripheral blood. The receptor set was obtained from a human donor with acute or convalescent COVID-19. The donor label of this sample is uncertain.

The CDR3 DNA follows: TGCGCCAGCAGCCTCACAGATACGCAGTATTTT. It encodes CASSLTDTQYF. The chain links TRBV5-1 to TRBJ2-3; D is unresolved. Between the trimmed V and J ends, which lost 4 bases and 2 bases, there was a span of 2 bases. This CDR3 comprises 11 residues. Germline values: CDR1 SGHRS, CDR2 YFSETQ. Full variable domain (rest looked up from reference TRBV5-1 and TRBJ2-3): KAGVTQTPRYLIKTRGQQVTLSCSPISGHRSVSWYQQTPGQGLQFLFEYFSETQRNKGNFPGRFSGRQFSNSRSEMNVSTLELGDSALYLCASSLTDTQYFGPGTRLTVL.

The rearrangement links TRBV3-1 (or the pseudogene TRBV3-2) to TRBJ1-3, with D unresolved. Trimming took 4 bases from V and 0 from J, leaving 10 bases between them. Germline assignment: CDR1 LGHDT and CDR2 YNNKEL (reference sequence). This CDR3 is 15 amino acids long. CDR3 protein: CASSPLRSSGNTIYF. The CDR3 DNA sequence: TGTGCCAGCAGCCCTCTGAGGAGCTCTGGAAACACCATATATTTT.